These 31 T cell receptor beta chains came from one sample sequenced in a study of cytomegalovirus exposure and HLA in healthy donors. Primers included in the PCR were 60 Vbeta and 13 Jbeta primers. Profiled with immunoSEQ multiplex PCR; TCRdb holds only in-frame clones, not every one. The table has about 250,000 clones, around 66% seen once. The specimen was PBMCs. These receptors all stem from a female donor in good health and CMV-seronegative.

The gene calls are TRBV28 and TRBJ2-3, with no clear D. In germline, CDR1 is MDHEN, CDR2 SYDVKM. V shed 2 bases and J shed 0 bases, with 6 bases lying between them. CDR3 length equals 14 residues. CDR3 region: CASSLIGSTDTQYF. CDR3 nucleotides: TGTGCCAGCAGTTTAATCGGGAGCACAGATACGCAGTATTTT.

The J gene is TRBJ2-7, the V gene TRBV5-6; D ambiguous. Germline V lookup: CDR1 SGHDT, CDR2 YYEEEE. Trimming cost V 7 bases and J 5 bases, with 22 bases left between them. The CDR3 is made up of 15 amino acids. The CDR3: CASDNSQNPLHEQYF. The CDR3 nucleotides are TGTGCCAGCGATAACAGCCAAAATCCCCTTCACGAGCAGTACTTC.

This chain uses TRBV6-4 with TRBJ1-1; D is uncertain. The CDR3 extends over 13 amino acids. V was cut by 4 bases and J by 1 base, with 7 bases left in between. Germline-derived CDR1 and CDR2 are MRHNA and SNTAGT. The CDR3 here is CASSVEGNTEAFF. The CDR3 bases are TGTGCCAGCAGTGTGGAGGGGAACACTGAAGCTTTCTTT.

The V gene is TRBV7-8, the J gene TRBJ1-4, with D possibly TRBD1 on 5 matching bases. The CDR3 covers 15 residues. Germline V lookup: CDR1 SGHVS, CDR2 FQNEAQ. V lost 3 bases and J 8 bases, leaving 16 bases between the germline ends. CDR3 protein: CASSFDGTKGEKLFF. In nucleotides, the CDR3 is TGTGCCAGCAGCTTCGACGGGACTAAGGGAGAAAAACTGTTTTTT.

The rearrangement uses TRBV19 and TRBJ1-4; D is unresolved. V shed 2 bases and J shed 10 bases, with 8 bases lying between them. The CDR3 is made up of 12 amino acids. Germline V gives CDR1 LNHDA, CDR2 SQIVND (reference sequence). The CDR3, as DNA: TGTGCCAGTAGTATAAAAGAGGGAAAACTGTTTTTT. Amino acid sequence: CASSIKEGKLFF.

The chain employs TRBV27 and TRBJ1-5, with 10 bases aligning to TRBD1. Germline lookup yields CDR1 MNHEY and CDR2 SMNVEV (reference sequence). The CDR3 has 16 amino acids. The ends lost 4 bases at V and 5 bases at J; junction bases unmatched: 8. The CDR3 protein is CASSSTGTGVHQPQHF. The CDR3 DNA is TGTGCCAGCAGTTCCACCGGGACAGGGGTTCATCAGCCCCAGCATTTT.

This sequence joins TRBV27 and TRBJ2-3; TRBD2 matches 10 bases. V gave up 8 bases and J gave up 5 bases; unmatched junction bases: 7. CDR1 MNHEY and CDR2 SMNVEV come from the germline V gene (reference sequence). The CDR3 is 14 residues long. This CDR3 reads CASRASGSVDTQYF. The CDR3 DNA reads TGTGCCAGCCGAGCTAGCGGGAGTGTAGATACGCAGTATTTT.

The chain uses TRBV15 and TRBJ2-7; 10 nucleotides agree with TRBD2. The germline V gene encodes CDR1 LNHNV and CDR2 YYDKDF (reference sequence). This CDR3 is 16 amino acids long. V trimming: 5 bases; J trimming: 5 bases; junction bases outside the gene matches: 12. CDR3 in amino acids: CATSALGLAGAHEQYF. In DNA, the CDR3 is TGTGCCACCAGCGCCTTAGGGCTAGCGGGAGCCCACGAGCAGTACTTC.

In this sample, this clone turned up a few times. This chain joins TRBV7-2 and TRBJ1-6; D might be TRBD1 (5 bases). This CDR3 has 14 residues. V lost 1 base and J lost 8, with 9 bases in between. Germline assignment: CDR1 SGHTA and CDR2 FQGNSA. The CDR3 loop is CASSLGQLYSPLHF. The CDR3 DNA is TGTGCCAGCAGCTTAGGACAGCTCTATTCACCCCTCCACTTT.

The chain joins TRBV11-2 to TRBJ1-5; D is undetermined. Per the germline V gene, CDR1 is SGHAT and CDR2 is FQNNGV. The CDR3 spans 13 residues. V shed 2 bases and J shed 8 bases, with 10 bases lying between them. CDR3 nucleotide sequence: TGTGCCAGCAGCTTATCACAAGAAGAGCCCCAGCATTTT. Translation gives CASSLSQEEPQHF.

The chain has TRBV5-4 and TRBJ2-7, with 8 bases identical to TRBD1. The CDR3 loop spans 18 amino acids. Per the germline V gene, CDR1 is SGHNT and CDR2 is YYREEE (reference sequence). V lost 4 bases to trimming and J lost 6 bases; unmatched junction nucleotides: 21. In nucleotides, the CDR3 is TGTGCCAGCAGCAAGAGGACCGGGACAGGACGCGCAAGTCGCGAGCAGTACTTC. Protein: CASSKRTGTGRASREQYF.

DNA for the CDR3: TGTGCCAGCAGCTTACGCGCCGGGACTGGGTACACAGATACGCAGTATTTT. Amino acid sequence: CASSLRAGTGYTDTQYF. This chain connects TRBV7-9 to TRBJ2-3; maybe TRBD2 (6 bases). In germline, CDR1 is SEHNR, CDR2 FQNEAQ (reference sequence). The CDR3 totals 17 residues. Trimming took 2 bases from V and 2 from J, leaving 17 bases between them.

This rearrangement joins TRBV10-1 to TRBJ2-2; 11 positions agree with TRBD2. The germline V gene has CDR1 WNHNN and CDR2 SYGVQD (reference sequence). The CDR3 is 14 amino acids. The ends lost 8 bases at V and 4 bases at J; junction bases unmatched: 3. The CDR3 reads CASSGTSGTGELFF. CDR3 nucleotides: TGCGCCAGCTCGGGGACTAGCGGCACCGGGGAGCTGTTTTTT.

This rearrangement joins TRBV14 to TRBJ2-1, with D possibly matching TRBD2 (5 bases). The germline V and J ends were trimmed by 5 bases and 9 bases, with 14 bases remaining between them. Germline CDR1 SGHDN, CDR2 FVKESK. The CDR3 totals 13 residues. CDR3 protein: CASSTTTIGEQFF. The CDR3 DNA reads TGTGCCAGCAGCACCACGACTATCGGTGAGCAGTTCTTC.

This chain connects TRBV10-3 to TRBJ1-2; 9 positions match TRBD1. Germline V gene lookup returns CDR1 ENHRY and CDR2 SYGVKD. Trimming took 2 bases from V and 6 from J; bases not matched to a gene: 13. CDR3 size: 17 residues. CDR3 sequence: CAISEGASTGGRNGYTF. CDR3 coding DNA: TGTGCCATCAGTGAGGGGGCTTCGACAGGGGGACGGAATGGCTACACCTTC.

The genes are TRBV27 and TRBJ2-2, with TRBD1 matching over 7 bases. J lost 0 bases, V lost 5 bases, and 15 bases had no gene match. This CDR3 spans 19 amino acids. The germline V gene encodes CDR1 MNHEY and CDR2 SMNVEV (reference sequence). The chain's CDR3 is CASSLSTGLGLANTGELFF. The CDR3 DNA reads TGTGCCAGCAGTCTCTCGACAGGGTTGGGGCTCGCGAACACCGGGGAGCTGTTTTTT.

About this clone: An end of the junction does not agree with germline; a read error may underlie this. The V gene is TRBV7-9, the J gene TRBJ1-1; maybe TRBD1 (5 bases). Germline-derived CDR1 and CDR2 are SEHNR and FQNEAQ (reference sequence). This CDR3 spans 15 amino acids. In DNA, the CDR3 is TGTTCCAGCAGCTTACTGGACACTATGAACACTGAAGCTTTCTTT. Translated: CSSSLLDTMNTEAFF.

The chain joins TRBV2 to TRBJ1-2; tentative D call: TRBD1 (6 bases). V was trimmed by 3 bases and J by 6 bases, leaving 11 bases between them. The germline gives CDR1 SNHLY, CDR2 FYNNEI. The CDR3 length is 13 residues. The CDR3 DNA reads as TGTGCCAGCAGTGACCGACAGGTGGATGGCTACACCTTC. Its translation is CASSDRQVDGYTF. Full variable domain (outside the CDR3, taken from reference TRBV2 and TRBJ1-2): EPEVTQTPSHQVTQMGQEVILRCVPISNHLYFYWYRQILGQKVEFLVSFYNNEISEKSEIFDDQFSVERPDGSNFTLKIRSTKLEDSAMYFCASSDRQVDGYTFGSGTRLTVV.

The V gene is TRBV19, the J gene TRBJ2-1; a possible D gene is TRBD2 (6 bases). This CDR3 has 16 residues. Trimming stripped 4 bases from V and 3 bases from J, with 16 bases between. Germline CDR1 LNHDA, CDR2 SQIVND (reference sequence). The chain's CDR3 is CASSRVSGSYYNEQFF. DNA for the CDR3: TGTGCCAGTAGTAGAGTTAGCGGTTCGTACTACAATGAGCAGTTCTTC.

The chain recombines TRBV18 with TRBJ2-7; TRBD2 might be the D (6 bases). Germline CDR1 is KGHSH and CDR2 is LQKENI. The CDR3 covers 14 residues. V was trimmed by 6 bases and J by 3 bases, leaving 15 bases between them. The CDR3 here is CASSAGTGDYEQYF. CDR3 bases: TGTGCCAGCTCGGCCGGGACTGGTGACTACGAGCAGTACTTC.

This clone occurred once. The V gene is TRBV13, the J gene TRBJ2-7, with 11 bases matching TRBD2. J gave up 5 bases and V 2 bases, and 2 bases lay outside the gene matches. Germline CDR1 and CDR2: PRHDT and FYEKMQ (reference sequence). The length of the CDR3 is 14 residues. The CDR3 sequence is CASSLLSGRDEQYF. CDR3 DNA: TGTGCCAGCAGCTTACTTAGCGGGAGGGACGAGCAGTACTTC.

The chain employs TRBV5-4 and TRBJ2-3; D is uncertain. CDR1 and CDR2 from the germline V gene are SGHNT and YYREEE (reference sequence). This CDR3 is built from 19 residues. Trimming cost V 0 bases and J 3 bases, with 23 bases left between them. CDR3 loop: CASSLGPRPYQTQTDTQYF. The DNA for the CDR3 is TGTGCCAGCAGCTTGGGGCCCCGACCGTACCAGACACAAACAGATACGCAGTATTTT.

The chain joins TRBV2 to TRBJ1-1; maybe TRBD1 (6 bases). The germline gives CDR1 SNHLY, CDR2 FYNNEI. The CDR3 runs 14 residues. V lost 1 base and J lost 4, with 10 bases in between. The CDR3 DNA follows: TGTGCCAGCAGTGAAGGGGGGCGGTTCACTGAAGCTTTCTTT. This sequence encodes CASSEGGRFTEAFF.

The CDR3 coding sequence is TGTGCCAGCAGCCAACCCGGGACTAGCGGTATCTACGAGCAGTACTTC. It yields the protein CASSQPGTSGIYEQYF. This chain uses TRBV7-9 with TRBJ2-7; TRBD2 aligns across 11 bases. The CDR3 sequence is 16 residues long. Germline V gene lookup returns CDR1 SEHNR and CDR2 FQNEAQ (reference sequence). V lost 5 bases and J lost 3; bases outside the gene matches: 9.

V gene TRBV4-1 combines with J gene TRBJ2-3, with 8 bases that match TRBD2. V shed 0 bases and J 1 base; nucleotides not matched to a gene: 3. The CDR3 has 16 residues. Germline CDR1 MGHRA, CDR2 YSYEKL. DNA for the CDR3: TGCGCCAGCAGCCAAGATCTACTAGCGGGCACAGATACGCAGTATTTT. It is translated as CASSQDLLAGTDTQYF.

This rearrangement joins TRBV29-1 to TRBJ1-4, with D unresolved. Germline V gene data show CDR1 as SQVTM and CDR2 as ANQGSEA. The ends were cut back, 1 base at V and 7 bases at J, with 10 bases in the middle. The CDR3 totals 13 residues. The CDR3 DNA reads TGCAGCGTTGAAGCCTCCCCCGGTGAAAAACTGTTTTTT. Translation: CSVEASPGEKLFF.

This chain connects TRBV11-3 to TRBJ2-1, with 7 bases lining up with TRBD2. This CDR3 contains 15 residues. Germline CDR1 reads SGHNT; CDR2 reads YENEEA. After removal of 1 base from V and 5 bases from J, the junction contained 5 bases not matched to a gene. CDR3 nucleotide sequence: TGTGCCAGCAGCTTAGGCGGGAGTGTGAACAATGAGCAGTTCTTC. Amino acid sequence: CASSLGGSVNNEQFF.

The chain links TRBV7-9 to TRBJ2-7; D is uncertain. Germline values: CDR1 SEHNR, CDR2 FQNEAQ (reference sequence). V lost 5 bases to trimming and J lost 0 bases, with 8 bases between them. This CDR3 is 13 amino acids long. CDR3 DNA sequence: TGTGCCAGCAGCCCCTCCCGCTCCTACGAGCAGTACTTC. Protein: CASSPSRSYEQYF.

This clone was detected only once. This chain uses TRBV29-1 with TRBJ2-7; 7 nucleotides align to TRBD2. In germline, CDR1 is SQVTM, CDR2 ANQGSEA. The J segment lost 6 bases and the V segment lost 2 bases, leaving 4 bases of the junction unmatched. This CDR3 is built from 12 residues. For the CDR3, the DNA is TGCAGCGTTGAACGGTGGGGGGGCGAGCAGTACTTC. Translating it yields CSVERWGGEQYF.

V and J are TRBV11-3 and TRBJ2-2; 7 bases match TRBD1. This CDR3 spans 17 amino acids. The trim removed 5 bases at V and 0 bases at J, leaving 9 bases unmatched. Germline CDR1 SGHNT, CDR2 YENEEA. DNA for the CDR3: TGTGCCAGCAGCGAAAGCCGAGGGGGCGCGAACACCGGGGAGCTGTTTTTT. This codes for CASSESRGGANTGELFF. Full variable domain (missing parts from reference TRBV11-3 and TRBJ2-2): EAGVVQSPRYKIIEKKQPVAFWCNPISGHNTLYWYLQNLGQGPELLIRYENEEAVDDSQLPKDRFSAERLKGVDSTLKIQPAELGDSAVYLCASSESRGGANTGELFFGEGSRLTVL.

The V gene is TRBV7-6, the J gene TRBJ2-3, with 12 bases identical to TRBD2. The CDR3 is 17 amino acids. Germline CDR1 is SGHVS and CDR2 is FNYEAQ. Unmatched junction bases numbered 9, after V lost 1 base and J lost 7 bases. The CDR3 spells CASSLGGLAGGPNTQYF. DNA of the CDR3: TGTGCCAGCAGCTTAGGGGGTCTAGCGGGAGGGCCGAATACGCAGTATTTT. Drawing the rest from reference TRBV7-6 and TRBJ2-3, the complete variable domain is GAGVSQSPRYKVTKRGQDVALRCDPISGHVSLYWYRQALGQGPEFLTYFNYEAQQDKSGLPNDRFSAERPEGSISTLTIQRTEQRDSAMYRCASSLGGLAGGPNTQYFGPGTRLTVL.